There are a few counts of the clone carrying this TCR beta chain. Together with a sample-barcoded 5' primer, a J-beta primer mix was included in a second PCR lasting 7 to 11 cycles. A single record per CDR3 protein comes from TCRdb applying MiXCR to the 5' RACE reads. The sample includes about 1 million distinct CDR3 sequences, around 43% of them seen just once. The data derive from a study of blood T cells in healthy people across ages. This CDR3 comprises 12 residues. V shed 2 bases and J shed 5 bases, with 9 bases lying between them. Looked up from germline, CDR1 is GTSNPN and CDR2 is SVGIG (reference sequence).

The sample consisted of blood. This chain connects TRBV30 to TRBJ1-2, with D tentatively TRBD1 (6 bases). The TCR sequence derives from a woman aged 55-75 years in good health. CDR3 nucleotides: TGTGCCTGGAGTTCGACAGGATATGGCTACACCTTC. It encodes CAWSSTGYGYTF.